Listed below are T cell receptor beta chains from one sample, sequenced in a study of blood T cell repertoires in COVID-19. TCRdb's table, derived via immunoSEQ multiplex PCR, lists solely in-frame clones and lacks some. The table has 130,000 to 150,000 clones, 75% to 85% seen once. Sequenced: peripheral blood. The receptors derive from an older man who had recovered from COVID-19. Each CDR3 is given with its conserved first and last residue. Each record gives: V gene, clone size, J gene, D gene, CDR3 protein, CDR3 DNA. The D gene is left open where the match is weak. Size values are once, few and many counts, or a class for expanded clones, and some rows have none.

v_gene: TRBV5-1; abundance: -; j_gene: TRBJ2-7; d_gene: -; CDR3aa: CASSPGFGEQYF; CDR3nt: TGCGCCAGCAGCCCAGGATTCGGCGAGCAGTACTTC
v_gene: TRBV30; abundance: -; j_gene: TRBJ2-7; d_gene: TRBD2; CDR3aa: CAWSGEGAGGYF; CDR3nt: TGTGCCTGGAGTGGGGAGGGAGCGGGAGGTTACTTC
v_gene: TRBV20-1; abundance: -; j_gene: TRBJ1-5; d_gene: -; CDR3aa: CSASDWPANQPQHF; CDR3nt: TGCAGTGCTAGTGACTGGCCCGCTAATCAGCCCCAGCATTTT
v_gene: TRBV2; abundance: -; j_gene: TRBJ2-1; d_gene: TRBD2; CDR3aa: CASSDSGRAYNEQFF; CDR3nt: TGTGCCAGCAGTGATAGCGGGAGGGCCTACAATGAGCAGTTCTTC
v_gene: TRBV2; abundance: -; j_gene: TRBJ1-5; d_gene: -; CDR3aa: CASSELNYSNQPQHF; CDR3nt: TGTGCCAGCAGTGAACTTAATTATAGCAATCAGCCCCAGCATTTT
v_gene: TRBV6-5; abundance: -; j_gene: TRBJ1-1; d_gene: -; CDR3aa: CASRPTGPGGTEAFF; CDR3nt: TGTGCCAGCAGACCGACAGGCCCAGGTGGGACTGAAGCTTTCTTT
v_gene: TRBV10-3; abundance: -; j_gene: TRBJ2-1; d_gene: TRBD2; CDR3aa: CAITAPTSGGENEQFF; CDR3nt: TGTGCCATCACCGCACCGACTAGCGGAGGGGAAAATGAGCAGTTCTTC
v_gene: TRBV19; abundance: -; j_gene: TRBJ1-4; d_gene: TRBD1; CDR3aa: CASSSPGQGTTNEKLFF; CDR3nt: TGTGCCAGTAGTTCCCCGGGACAGGGCACAACTAATGAAAAACTGTTTTTT
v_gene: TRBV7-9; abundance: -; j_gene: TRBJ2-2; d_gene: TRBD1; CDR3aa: CASSQGTGGIVELFF; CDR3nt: TGTGCCAGCAGCCAAGGGACAGGGGGCATTGTGGAGCTGTTTTTT
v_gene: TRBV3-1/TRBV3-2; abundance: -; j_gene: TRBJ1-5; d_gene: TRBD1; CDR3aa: CASSQPNMTGYNQPQHF; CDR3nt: TGTGCCAGCAGCCAACCGAATATGACAGGGTATAATCAGCCCCAGCATTTT
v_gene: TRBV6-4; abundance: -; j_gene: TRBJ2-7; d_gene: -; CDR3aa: CASNGVDEQYF; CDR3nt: TGTGCCAGCAACGGGGTGGACGAGCAGTACTTC
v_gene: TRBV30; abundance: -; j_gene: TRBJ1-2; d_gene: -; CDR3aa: CAWSEGPGVYGYTF; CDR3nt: TGTGCCTGGAGTGAAGGTCCGGGAGTCTATGGCTACACCTTC
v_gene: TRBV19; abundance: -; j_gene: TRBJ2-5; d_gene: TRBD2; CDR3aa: CASSRGRGIQETQYF; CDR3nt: TGTGCCAGTAGTAGAGGGAGGGGTATACAAGAGACCCAGTACTTC
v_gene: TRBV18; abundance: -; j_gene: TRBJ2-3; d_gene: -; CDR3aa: CASSPGAGTDTQYF; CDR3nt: TGTGCCAGCTCACCAGGAGCAGGCACAGATACGCAGTATTTT
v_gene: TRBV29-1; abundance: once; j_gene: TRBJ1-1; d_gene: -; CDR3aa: CSVVGHLNTEAFF; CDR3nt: TGCAGCGTGGTGGGACACTTGAACACTGAAGCTTTCTTT
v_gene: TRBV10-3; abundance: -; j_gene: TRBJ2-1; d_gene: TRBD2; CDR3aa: CAISAPSGSAAYNEQFF; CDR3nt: TGTGCCATCAGTGCCCCTAGCGGGAGCGCAGCCTACAATGAGCAGTTCTTC
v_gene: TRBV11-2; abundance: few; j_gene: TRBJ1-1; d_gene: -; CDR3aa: CASSPIRGSSTEAFF; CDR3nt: TGTGCCAGCAGCCCAATAAGGGGGTCGAGCACTGAAGCTTTCTTT
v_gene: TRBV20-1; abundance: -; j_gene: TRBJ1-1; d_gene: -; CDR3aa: CSASAGGRDTEAFF; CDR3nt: TGCAGTGCTAGTGCCGGGGGGAGAGACACTGAAGCTTTCTTT
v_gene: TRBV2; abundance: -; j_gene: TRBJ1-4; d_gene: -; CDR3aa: CASSPDSATNEKLFF; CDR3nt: TGTGCCAGCAGCCCGGACAGCGCAACTAATGAAAAACTGTTTTTT
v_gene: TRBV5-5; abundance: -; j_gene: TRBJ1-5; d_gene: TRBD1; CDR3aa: CASSLRTGHQPQHF; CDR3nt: TGTGCCAGCAGCCTCCGGACAGGGCATCAGCCCCAGCATTTT
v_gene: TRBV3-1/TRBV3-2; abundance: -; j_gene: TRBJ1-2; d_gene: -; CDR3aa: CASSPQGIYGYTF; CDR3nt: TGTGCCAGCAGTCCACAGGGAATTTATGGCTACACCTTC
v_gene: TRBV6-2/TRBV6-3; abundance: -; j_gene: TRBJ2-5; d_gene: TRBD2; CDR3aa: CASSYFPGLQETQYF; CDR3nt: TGTGCCAGCAGTTACTTCCCGGGACTACAAGAGACCCAGTACTTC
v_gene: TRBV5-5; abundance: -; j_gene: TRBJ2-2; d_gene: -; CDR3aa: CASSPPGDPNTGELFF; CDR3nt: TGTGCCAGCAGCCCCCCGGGGGACCCGAACACCGGGGAGCTGTTTTTT
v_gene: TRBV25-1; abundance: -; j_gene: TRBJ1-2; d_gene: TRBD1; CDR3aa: CASSEGTGRYGYTF; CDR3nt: TGTGCCAGCAGTGAAGGGACAGGGCGCTATGGCTACACCTTC
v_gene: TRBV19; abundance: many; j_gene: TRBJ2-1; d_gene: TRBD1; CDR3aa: CASSIPTGAEQFF; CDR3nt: TGTGCCAGTAGTATACCTACAGGGGCTGAGCAGTTCTTC
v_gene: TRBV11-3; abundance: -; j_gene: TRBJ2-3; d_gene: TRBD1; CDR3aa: CASSLQGDPQDTQYF; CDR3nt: TGTGCCAGCAGTCTCCAGGGGGACCCGCAGGATACGCAGTATTTT
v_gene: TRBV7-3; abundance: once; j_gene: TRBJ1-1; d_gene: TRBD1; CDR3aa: CASSLTGADTEAFF; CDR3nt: TGTGCCAGCAGCTTGACAGGGGCGGACACTGAAGCTTTCTTT
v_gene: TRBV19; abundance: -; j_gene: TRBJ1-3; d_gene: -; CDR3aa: CASSSGAPGNTIYF; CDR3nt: TGTGCCAGTAGTTCGGGAGCCCCTGGAAACACCATATATTTT
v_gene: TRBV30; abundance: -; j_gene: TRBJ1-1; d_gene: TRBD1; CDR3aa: CAWRRPPTGLHAEAFF; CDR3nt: TGTGCCTGGAGAAGACCTCCGACAGGGCTCCACGCTGAAGCTTTCTTT
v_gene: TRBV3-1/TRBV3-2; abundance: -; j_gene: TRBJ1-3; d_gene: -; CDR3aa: CASRASGVSGNTIYF; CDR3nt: TGTGCCAGCAGGGCATCAGGGGTCTCTGGAAACACCATATATTTT
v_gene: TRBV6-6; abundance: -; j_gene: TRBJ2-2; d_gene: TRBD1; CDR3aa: CASSPARQGGNTGELFF; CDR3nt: TGTGCCAGCAGTCCCGCTAGACAGGGTGGCAACACCGGGGAGCTGTTTTTT
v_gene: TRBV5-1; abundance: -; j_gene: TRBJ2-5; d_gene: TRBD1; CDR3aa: CASSPRTGGETQYF; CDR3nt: TGCGCCAGCAGCCCCCGGACAGGGGGAGAGACCCAGTACTTC
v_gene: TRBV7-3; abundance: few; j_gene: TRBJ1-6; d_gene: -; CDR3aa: CASSFGGANSPLHF; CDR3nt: TGTGCCAGCAGCTTCGGAGGGGCTAATTCACCCCTCCACTTT
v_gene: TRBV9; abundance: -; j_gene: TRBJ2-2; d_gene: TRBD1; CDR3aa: CASSVGQGSTGELFF; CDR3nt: TGTGCCAGCAGCGTAGGACAGGGGAGCACCGGGGAGCTGTTTTTT
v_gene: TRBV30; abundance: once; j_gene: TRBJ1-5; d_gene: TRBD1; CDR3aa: CAWSEDRVQPQHF; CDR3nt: TGTGCCTGGAGTGAGGACAGGGTTCAGCCCCAGCATTTT
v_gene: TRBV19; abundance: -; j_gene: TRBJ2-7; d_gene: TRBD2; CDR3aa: CASSMGRTSGISYEQYF; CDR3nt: TGTGCCAGTAGTATGGGAAGGACTAGCGGGATCTCCTACGAGCAGTACTTC
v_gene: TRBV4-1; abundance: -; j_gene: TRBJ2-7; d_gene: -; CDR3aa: CASSPASYFSYEQYF; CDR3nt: TGCGCCAGCAGCCCCGCCTCTTACTTCTCCTACGAGCAGTACTTC
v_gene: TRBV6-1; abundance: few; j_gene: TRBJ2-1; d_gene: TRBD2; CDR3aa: CASSEEAGAHNEQFF; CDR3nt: TGTGCCAGCAGTGAAGAAGCGGGAGCGCACAATGAGCAGTTCTTC
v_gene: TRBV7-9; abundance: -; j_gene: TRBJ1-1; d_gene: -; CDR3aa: CASSYTGVTEAFF; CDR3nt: TGTGCCAGCAGCTATACAGGTGTTACTGAAGCTTTCTTT
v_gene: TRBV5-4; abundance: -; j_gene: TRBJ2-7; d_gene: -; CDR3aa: CASSFPFSYEQYF; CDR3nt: TGTGCCAGCAGCTTCCCCTTTTCCTACGAGCAGTACTTC
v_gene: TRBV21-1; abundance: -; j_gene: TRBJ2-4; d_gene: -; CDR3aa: CASSGRTVKNIQYF; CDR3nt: TGTGCCAGCAGCGGGCGGACAGTAAAAAACATTCAGTACTTC
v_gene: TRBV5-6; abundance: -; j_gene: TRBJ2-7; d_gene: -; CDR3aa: CASRRTRGAEQYF; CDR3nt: TGTGCCAGCAGGCGGACCCGGGGGGCCGAGCAGTACTTC
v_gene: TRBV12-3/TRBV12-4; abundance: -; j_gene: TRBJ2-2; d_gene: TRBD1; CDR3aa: CASSWTGYGELFF; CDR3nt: TGTGCCAGCAGTTGGACAGGGTATGGGGAGCTGTTTTTT
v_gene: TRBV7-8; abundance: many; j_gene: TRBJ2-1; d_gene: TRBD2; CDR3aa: CASSPFAGVAGGPYNEQFF; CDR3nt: TGTGCCAGCAGCCCCTTTGCGGGAGTAGCGGGAGGGCCCTACAATGAGCAGTTCTTC
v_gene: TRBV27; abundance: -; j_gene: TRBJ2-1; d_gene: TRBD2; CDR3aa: CASSAGRARNEQFF; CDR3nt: TGTGCCAGCAGTGCCGGGAGGGCCAGGAATGAGCAGTTCTTC
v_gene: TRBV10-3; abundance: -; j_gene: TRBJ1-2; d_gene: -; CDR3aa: CAISEPRGIRQDGYTF; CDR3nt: TGTGCCATCAGTGAGCCGAGGGGGATCCGGCAAGATGGCTACACCTTC
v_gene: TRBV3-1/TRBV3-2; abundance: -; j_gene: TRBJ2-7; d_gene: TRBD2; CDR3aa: CASSHGGRISYEQYF; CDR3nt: TGTGCCAGCAGCCATGGCGGGAGAATATCCTACGAGCAGTACTTC
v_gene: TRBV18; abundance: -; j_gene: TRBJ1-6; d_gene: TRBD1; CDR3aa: CASSPQPTGRNSPLHF; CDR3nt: TGTGCCAGCTCACCACAACCGACAGGGAGGAATTCACCCCTCCACTTT
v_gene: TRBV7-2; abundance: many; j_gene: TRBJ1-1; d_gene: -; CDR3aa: CASSPSQGRNTEAFF; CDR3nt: TGTGCCAGCAGCCCCTCACAGGGCAGGAACACTGAAGCTTTCTTT
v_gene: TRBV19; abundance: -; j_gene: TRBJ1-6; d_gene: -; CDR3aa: CASRRTGLGDSPLHF; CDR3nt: TGTGCCAGTAGGCGAACAGGGCTCGGGGATTCACCCCTCCACTTT
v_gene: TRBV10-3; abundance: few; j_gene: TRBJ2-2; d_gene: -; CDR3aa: CAIKVLANTGELFF; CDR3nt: TGTGCCATCAAGGTCCTAGCGAACACCGGGGAGCTGTTTTTT
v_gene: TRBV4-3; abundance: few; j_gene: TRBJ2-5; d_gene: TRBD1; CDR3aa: CASSQDRGQGETQYF; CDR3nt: TGCGCCAGCAGCCAGGACAGGGGGCAAGGAGAGACCCAGTACTTC
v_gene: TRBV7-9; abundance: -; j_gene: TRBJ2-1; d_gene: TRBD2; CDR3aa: CASSPTSVGSYNEQFF; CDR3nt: TGTGCCAGCAGTCCTACTAGCGTGGGCTCCTACAATGAGCAGTTCTTC
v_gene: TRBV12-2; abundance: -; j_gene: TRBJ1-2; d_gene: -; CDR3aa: CASRSRQGATDGYTF; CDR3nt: TGTGCAAGTCGCTCGAGACAGGGGGCGACCGATGGCTACACCTTC
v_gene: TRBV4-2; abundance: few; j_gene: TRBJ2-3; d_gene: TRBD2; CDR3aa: CASSQESGRGADTQYF; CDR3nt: TGTGCCAGCAGCCAAGAAAGCGGGAGGGGGGCAGATACGCAGTATTTT
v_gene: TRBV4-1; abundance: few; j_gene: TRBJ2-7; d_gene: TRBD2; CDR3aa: CASSLPGLAGEYEQYF; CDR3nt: TGCGCCAGCAGCCTCCCCGGACTAGCGGGAGAGTACGAGCAGTACTTC
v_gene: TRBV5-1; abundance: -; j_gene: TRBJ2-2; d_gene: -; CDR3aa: CASSLAGTPNTGELFF; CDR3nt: TGCGCCAGCAGCTTGGCCGGGACACCGAACACCGGGGAGCTGTTTTTT
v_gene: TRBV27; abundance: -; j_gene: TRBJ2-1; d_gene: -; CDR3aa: CASSPSFLINEQFF; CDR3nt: TGTGCCAGCAGTCCGAGCTTTTTGATCAATGAGCAGTTCTTC
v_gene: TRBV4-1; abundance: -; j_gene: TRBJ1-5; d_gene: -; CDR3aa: CASSPAYGGQPQHF; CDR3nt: TGCGCCAGCAGCCCCGCCTACGGAGGCCAGCCCCAGCATTTT
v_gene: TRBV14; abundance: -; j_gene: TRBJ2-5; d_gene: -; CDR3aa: CASSYPRWKETQYF; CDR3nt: TGTGCCAGCAGCTACCCTAGGTGGAAAGAGACCCAGTACTTC